The entry below describes one TCR beta chain. V lost 0 bases and J 6 bases, leaving 9 bases between the germline ends. The CDR3 runs to 14 residues. Germline CDR1 reads SGHNT; CDR2 reads YENEEA. The data are from a study of blood T cell repertoires in COVID-19. Study at large: The origin of the acute and convalescent COVID-19 samples was the United States, Italy and Spain.

Clones were read by immunoSEQ multiplex PCR, and TCRdb kept only the in-frame ones, dropping some. The sample yields 120,000 or so clones, around 86% seen once. This sequence was found in a man aged 40-49 years with acute or convalescent COVID-19. Material for sequencing was peripheral blood. The chain recombines TRBV11-3 with TRBJ2-1; the D gene is possibly TRBD2 (5 bases). In DNA form, the CDR3 reads TGTGCCAGCAGCTTAGAGTTGGGAGTCAATGAGCAGTTCTTC. Translated, it gives CASSLELGVNEQFF.